Below are 32 T cell receptor beta chains sequenced from a single sample in a study of T-cell reconstitution after alpha-beta-depleted transplantation in children. The authors prepared the TCRbeta library with unique molecular identifiers. In TCRdb, the PCR reads were re-called with MiXCR into one record per CDR3 protein. Among 800,000 to 1,000,000 distinct CDR3 sequences listed, roughly 29% were seen once. This specimen consisted of PBMCs, mostly from graft donor cells, obtained 360 days after TCRalphabeta/CD19-depleted stem cell transplant. These TCRs come from a boy under two years old who had a stem cell transplant for SCID, so the T cells may come from the graft donor.

This clonotype was found a few times. CDR3: CASSPRPIYF. The CDR3 DNA sequence: TGTGCCAGCAGCCCCCGCCCCATATATTTT. The V call is TRBV7-9, the J call TRBJ1-3; D uncertain. The CDR3 contains 10 residues. The V and J ends lost 5 bases and 11 bases respectively, with 7 bases between them. Germline V gene sequence: CDR1 SEHNR, CDR2 FQNEAQ (reference sequence).

This clonotype has only a few counts. The J gene is TRBJ2-7, the V gene TRBV6-6; the match to TRBD2 covers 9 bases. The germline gives CDR1 MNHNY, CDR2 SVGAGI (reference sequence). V shed 2 bases, J shed 6 bases, and the junction held 11 bases outside the gene matches. This CDR3 has 16 residues. In DNA, the CDR3 is TGTGCCAGCAGTTACCAGGGGAGCGGGGGGATCTTCGAGCAGTACTTC. It yields the protein CASSYQGSGGIFEQYF.

This sequence joins TRBV5-3 and TRBJ2-7; D uncertain. TRBV5-3 is filed as an ORF, its function uncertain. Trimming left V 8 bases short and J 0 bases short, with 12 bases between. The CDR3 is 13 residues long. CDR3 in DNA: TGTGCCAGGAGCCTTGGGGTCTCCTACGAGCAGTACTTC. Its translation is CARSLGVSYEQYF.

CDR3 bases: TGCAGTGCTAGACCCGACAGGGTAGAGGGCTACACCTTC. It codes for CSARPDRVEGYTF. V usage is TRBV20-1 and J usage is TRBJ1-2, with 7 bases matching TRBD1. Trimming at V came to 2 bases and at J to 8 bases, leaving 8 bases not matched to a gene. The CDR3 contains 13 residues. Germline CDR1 DFQATT, CDR2 SNEGSKA (reference sequence).

This clonotype was detected a few times. The chain is built from TRBV9 and TRBJ1-1; D is undetermined. The ends were cut back, 0 bases at V and 3 bases at J, with 6 bases in the middle. The CDR3 length is 13 residues. Germline V CDR1 and CDR2: SGDLS, YYNGEE. This chain's CDR3 is CASSVEWDTEAFF. For the CDR3, the DNA is TGTGCCAGCAGCGTAGAATGGGACACTGAAGCTTTCTTT.

The V gene is TRBV12-3 or TRBV12-4, the J gene TRBJ2-3; no definite D call. The CDR3 is made up of 14 amino acids. V gave up 3 bases and J gave up 6 bases, with 13 bases separating them. DNA of the CDR3: TGTGCCAGCAGTTTTGAAAGGGTCTGGGATACGCAGTATTTT. It specifies CASSFERVWDTQYF.

This chain connects TRBV3-1 to TRBJ1-2; no reliable D call. The length of the CDR3 is 12 residues. V was trimmed by 3 bases and J by 7 bases, leaving 9 bases between them. CDR1 LGHDT and CDR2 YNNKEL come from the germline V gene (reference sequence). The CDR3 here is CASSHILGGYTF. The CDR3 DNA follows: TGTGCCAGCAGCCATATTCTTGGTGGCTACACCTTC.

The chain uses TRBV12-3 or TRBV12-4 and TRBJ2-7; 7 bases align to TRBD1. V gave up 6 bases and J gave up 3 bases; unmatched junction bases: 8. The CDR3 is 14 amino acids. CDR3 bases: TGTGCCAGCAGACTCCAGGGGGTTGGCTACGAGCAGTACTTC. As protein: CASRLQGVGYEQYF.

This clonotype came up a few times. The chain recombines TRBV12-3 or TRBV12-4 with TRBJ2-1, with TRBD1 identical over 7 bases. CDR3 length equals 15 residues. Trimming at V came to 8 bases and at J to 4 bases, leaving 11 bases not matched to a gene. This CDR3 reads CASRAIGGQYNEQFF. CDR3 DNA: TGTGCCAGCCGGGCCATAGGGGGCCAATACAATGAGCAGTTCTTC.

V gene TRBV12-3 or TRBV12-4 combines with J gene TRBJ1-5, with D tentatively TRBD1 (5 bases). The CDR3 contains 13 residues. Trimming removed 3 bases at V and 8 bases at J, with 11 bases between. This CDR3 reads CASSFDSPKPQHF. The CDR3 DNA reads TGTGCCAGCAGTTTCGACAGCCCCAAGCCCCAGCATTTT.

V is TRBV29-1 and J is TRBJ2-7; no reliable D call. Trimming pared 2 bases from V and 4 bases from J, leaving 9 bases between. CDR1 is SQVTM, CDR2 ANQGSEA, per germline. There are 12 residues in the CDR3. This CDR3 is CSVEIAGYEQYF. CDR3 sequence (DNA): TGCAGCGTTGAAATCGCCGGTTACGAGCAGTACTTC.

There are a few counts of this clonotype. The chain has TRBV20-1 and TRBJ2-2; D is undetermined. The CDR3 spans 14 residues. V dropped 1 base and J dropped 1 base, with 7 bases sitting between them. The germline gives CDR1 DFQATT, CDR2 SNEGSKA (reference sequence). CDR3 amino acids: CSARVHLNTGELFF. CDR3 DNA sequence: TGCAGTGCTAGAGTCCACCTGAACACCGGGGAGCTGTTTTTT.

The J gene is TRBJ2-2, the V gene TRBV5-1; D perhaps matches TRBD1 (6 bases). The CDR3 is 15 residues long. Trimming shortened V by 0 bases and J by 4 bases, and 10 bases separated the two germline ends. CDR1 is SGHRS, CDR2 YFSETQ, per germline. CDR3 in DNA: TGCGCCAGCAGCTTGGCTCGGACAGCCACCGGGGAGCTGTTTTTT. Its protein is CASSLARTATGELFF.

The chain is built from TRBV15 and TRBJ1-2; D uncertain. The V end lost 0 bases, the J end lost 3 bases, and 8 bases lay between the germline ends. CDR3 length: 14 amino acids. Germline CDR1 and CDR2: LNHNV and YYDKDF (reference sequence). In nucleotides, the CDR3 is TGTGCCACCAGCAGAGATAGCGTAGACTATGGCTACACCTTC. As protein: CATSRDSVDYGYTF.

V usage is TRBV7-9 and J usage is TRBJ1-4; the D gene is possibly TRBD1 (5 bases). V lost 2 bases and J 8 bases, leaving 18 bases between the germline ends. Per the germline V gene, CDR1 is SEHNR and CDR2 is FQNEAQ (reference sequence). The CDR3 sequence is 16 residues long. DNA of the CDR3: TGTGCCAGCAGCTTAAAACCGGGACGGGAGTCCGAAAAACTGTTTTTT. Translating gives CASSLKPGRESEKLFF. Full variable domain (missing parts from reference TRBV7-9 and TRBJ1-4): DTGVSQNPRHKITKRGQNVTFRCDPISEHNRLYWYRQTLGQGPEFLTYFQNEAQLEKSRLLSDRFSAERPKGSFSTLEIQRTEQGDSAMYLCASSLKPGRESEKLFFGSGTQLSVL.

In this sample, this clonotype turned up many times. The chain recombines TRBV9 with TRBJ2-1; TRBD1 matches at 7 bases. Germline CDR1 reads SGDLS; CDR2 reads YYNGEE. The CDR3 loop spans 13 amino acids. V lost 4 bases and J lost 7; bases outside the gene matches: 5. CDR3 residues: CASSPRGYNEQFF. As DNA, the CDR3 is TGTGCCAGCAGCCCCAGGGGGTATAATGAGCAGTTCTTC.

This clonotype was counted between two and nine times. V usage is TRBV20-1 and J usage is TRBJ2-5; D gene uncertain. The CDR3 has 13 residues. The ends were cut back, 3 bases at V and 5 bases at J, with 13 bases in the middle. The germline gives CDR1 DFQATT, CDR2 SNEGSKA (reference sequence). Written as DNA, the CDR3 is TGCAGTGCTAGGTTTAGACTGGAGGAGACCCAGTACTTC. It translates to CSARFRLEETQYF.

This clonotype has more than one count but fewer than ten. This chain joins TRBV14 and TRBJ2-7; D not resolved. V lost 1 base and J 2 bases, leaving 15 bases between the germline ends. The CDR3 is 16 residues long. Germline lookup yields CDR1 SGHDN and CDR2 FVKESK. CDR3 DNA sequence: TGTGCCAGCAGCCAAGGGAGTAACGTTTTTACCTACGAGCAGTACTTC. The encoded protein is CASSQGSNVFTYEQYF.

A single count supports this clonotype. V and J are TRBV18 and TRBJ1-1; D is uncertain. The CDR3 extends over 17 amino acids. Germline V gene data show CDR1 as KGHSH and CDR2 as LQKENI. Trimming pared 1 base from V and 0 bases from J, leaving 15 bases between. CDR3 region: CASSPQGAPALNTEAFF. CDR3 DNA sequence: TGTGCCAGCTCACCACAGGGCGCCCCAGCTCTGAACACTGAAGCTTTCTTT.

The J gene is TRBJ2-3, the V gene TRBV21-1; the table's D call TRBD1 went unverified against the DNA. TRBV21-1 counts as a pseudogene. The CDR3 covers 17 residues. The CDR3 spells CASSKPGTGRSTDTQYF. For the CDR3, the DNA is TGTGCCAGCAGCAAGCCCGGGACAGGGAGGAGCACAGATACGCAGTATTTT.

This chain links TRBV15 with TRBJ2-6; no clear D gene. The V gene's germline CDR1 is LNHNV and CDR2 YYDKDF (reference sequence). The CDR3 extends over 15 amino acids. V was shortened by 4 bases and J by 1 base, with 8 bases between the two germline ends. The DNA of the CDR3 is TGTGCCACCAGCAACGCGGTGTCTGGGGCCAACGTCCTGACTTTC. Its protein product is CATSNAVSGANVLTF.

This clonotype was observed a few times. This chain uses TRBV24-1 with TRBJ2-1; 13 bases align to TRBD2. The germline gives CDR1 KGHDR, CDR2 SFDVKD. J was trimmed by 9 bases and V by 3 bases; bases with no gene match: 10. The CDR3 has 17 amino acids. CDR3 coding DNA: TGTGCCACCAGTGATCAAACTAGCGGGGGGGGTTATAGTGAGCAGTTCTTC. Encoded protein: CATSDQTSGGGYSEQFF.

This clonotype was recorded a few times. The V gene is TRBV19, the J gene TRBJ2-1; a weak D match, TRBD2 (6 bases). CDR3 length: 15 residues. The V end lost 10 bases, the J end lost 0 bases, and 16 bases lay between the germline ends. Germline V gene sequence: CDR1 LNHDA, CDR2 SQIVND (reference sequence). The DNA of the CDR3 is TGTGCCACTTCTTTGGACGGGAGCTCCTACAATGAGCAGTTCTTC. Its translation is CATSLDGSSYNEQFF.

Points on this clonotype: The junction does not match germline at one end; this may be a read error. The chain is built from TRBV7-6 and TRBJ2-7, with no clear D. The CDR3 consists of 17 residues. Germline loops: CDR1 SGHVS, CDR2 FNYEAQ. CDR3 in amino acids: CASSPRLGGSSSSEQYF. The DNA for the CDR3 is TGTGCCAGCAGCCCGCGCTTAGGTGGTAGTTCCTCCTCCGAGCAGTACTTC.

The gene calls are TRBV7-3 and TRBJ2-1, with TRBD1 as a possible D gene (6 bases). This CDR3 has 14 residues. The V end lost 5 bases, the J end lost 6 bases, and 14 bases lay between the germline ends. Germline V lookup: CDR1 SGHTA, CDR2 FQGTGA. This chain's CDR3 is CASSGVSGANEQFF. CDR3 bases: TGTGCCAGCAGCGGAGTATCAGGGGCCAATGAGCAGTTCTTC.

This clonotype was picked up one time. The V gene is TRBV5-1, the J gene TRBJ2-1; TRBD2 matches at 8 bases. The junction had 2 bases not matched to a gene; V was cut back by 3 bases and J by 0 bases. In germline, CDR1 is SGHRS, CDR2 YFSETQ. The CDR3 has 15 residues. The CDR3 nucleotides are TGCGCCAGCAGCTATAGCGGGGTCTCCTACAATGAGCAGTTCTTC. Protein product: CASSYSGVSYNEQFF.

V gene TRBV19 combines with J gene TRBJ1-1; D is possibly TRBD1 (5 bases). V lost 7 bases, J lost 4 bases, and 10 bases lay in between. Germline assignment: CDR1 LNHDA and CDR2 SQIVND (reference sequence). The CDR3 is made up of 12 amino acids. CDR3 coding DNA: TGTGCCAGTATGTGGGGGGGCACTGAAGCTTTCTTT. It encodes CASMWGGTEAFF.

In this sample, this clonotype turned up a few times. The genes are TRBV14 and TRBJ2-4; 8 positions agree with TRBD1. Germline values: CDR1 SGHDN, CDR2 FVKESK. This CDR3 region has 15 residues. The J segment lost 4 bases and the V segment lost 4 bases, leaving 6 bases of the junction unmatched. The CDR3 region is CASSPWQGAKNIQYF. CDR3 in DNA: TGTGCCAGCAGCCCCTGGCAGGGGGCGAAAAACATTCAGTACTTC.

The V gene is TRBV6-2 or TRBV6-3, the J gene TRBJ1-6; no firm D call. The ends were cut back, 2 bases at V and 14 bases at J, with 7 bases in the middle. The CDR3 is 11 residues long. Germline lookup yields CDR1 MNHEY and CDR2 SVGEGT. The CDR3 protein is CASSYAWALHF. The CDR3 nucleotides are TGTGCCAGCAGTTACGCGTGGGCCCTCCACTTT.

The rearrangement uses TRBV20-1 and TRBJ2-7; 13 bases are a match to TRBD2. V lost 3 bases, J lost 5 bases, and 7 bases stayed unmatched. CDR3 length equals 15 residues. CDR1 is DFQATT and CDR2 is SNEGSKA in the germline V gene (reference sequence). CDR3 protein: CSARGTSGVTHEQYF. CDR3 DNA: TGCAGTGCTAGGGGGACTAGCGGGGTAACACACGAGCAGTACTTC.

The rearrangement uses TRBV10-2 and TRBJ1-2; 7 bases align to TRBD1. Germline V gives CDR1 WSHSY, CDR2 SAAADI. This CDR3 has 13 amino acids. V shed 2 bases, J shed 6 bases, and the junction held 3 bases outside the gene matches. CDR3 residues: CASSEGTANGYTF. The DNA for the CDR3 is TGCGCCAGCAGTGAGGGGACAGCTAATGGCTACACCTTC.

CDR3 in amino acids: CASGAGPSTDTQYF. CDR3 coding DNA: TGTGCCAGCGGGGCGGGCCCTAGCACAGATACGCAGTATTTT. The chain has TRBV7-3 and TRBJ2-3, with D perhaps assigned TRBD1 or TRBD2 (5 bases each). The V end lost 8 bases, the J end lost 0 bases, and 12 bases lay between the germline ends. Germline CDR1 and CDR2: SGHTA and FQGTGA. There are 14 residues in the CDR3.